One and the same sample provided the 24 T cell receptor beta chains below, sequenced in a study of breast tumors, draining lymph nodes, adjacent tissues. TCRdb fed the multiplex PCR reads into MiXCR, producing one record per CDR3 protein. This table holds approximately 150,000 distinct CDR3 sequences, over 25% found once. Axillary draining lymph nodes of breast cancer patients supplied the node samples. Sequenced input: axillary lymph node tissue. The receptors derive from a female donor with breast cancer. Some clones in this sample may be carry-over from other donors' samples.

As regards this clonotype: A much more abundant neighbour one base away suggests this may be a read error. The genes are TRBV5-4 and TRBJ1-4, with 9 bases identical to TRBD1. Germline V lookup: CDR1 SGHNT, CDR2 YYREEE (reference sequence). The CDR3 has 18 residues. The CDR3 sequence: CASSFRGQGRRLNEKLVF. In DNA, the CDR3 is TGTGCCAGCAGCTTCCGGGGACAGGGCCGCCGTCTTAATGAAAAACTGGTTTTT.

J is TRBJ2-7 and V is TRBV20-1; D gene unclear. The CDR3 is 13 amino acids. CDR1 is DFQATT and CDR2 is SNEGSKA in the germline V gene (reference sequence). Between the trimmed V and J ends, which lost 7 bases and 6 bases, there was a span of 19 bases. The CDR3, as DNA: TGCAGTGGGTCTTTCCCCGCGACTTTCGAGCAGTACTTC. It encodes CSGSFPATFEQYF.

The chain joins TRBV6-5 to TRBJ2-7; tentative D call: TRBD1 (6 bases). The CDR3 is made up of 16 amino acids. V lost 5 bases and J lost 3, with 20 bases in between. From germline, CDR1 is MNHEY and CDR2 SVGAGI. The CDR3 region has the DNA TGTGCCAGCAGTCACCTAAACAGGGTCGGTGGCTACGAGCAGTACTTC. Translation: CASSHLNRVGGYEQYF.

Details on this clonotype: The junction and the germline gene differ at one end; a read error may be behind it. The chain joins TRBV5-1 to TRBJ2-3, with D perhaps matching TRBD2 (5 bases). There are 14 residues in the CDR3. In germline, CDR1 is SGHRS, CDR2 YFSETQ. CDR3 region: CAGSLMGVPDTQYF. CDR3 DNA: TGCGCCGGCAGCCTCATGGGAGTACCAGACACGCAGTATTTT. The full variable domain, in which reference TRBV5-1 and TRBJ2-3 provide the parts outside the CDR3, is KAGVTQTPRYLIKTRGQQVTLSCSPISGHRSVSWYQQTPGQGLQFLFEYFSETQRNKGNFPGRFSGRQFSNSRSEMNVSTLELGDSALYLCAGSLMGVPDTQYFGPGTRLTVL.

This clonotype was seen only once. The V and J genes are TRBV6-2 or TRBV6-3 and TRBJ1-1; TRBD1 matches at 8 bases. The CDR3 is 14 amino acids. V was clipped by 11 bases and J by 0 bases; unmatched bases: 8. From germline, CDR1 is MNHEY and CDR2 SVGEGT. CDR3 nucleotide sequence: TGTGCCGGGCCCCAGACAGGGGTGAACACTGAAGCTTTCTTT. This codes for CAGPQTGVNTEAFF.

Many counts were recorded for this clonotype. The CDR3, as DNA: TGTGCCAGCAGCTTAACCGGACGGGGGGCAGCTTCACCCCTCCACTTT. It is translated as CASSLTGRGAASPLHF. The rearrangement joins TRBV7-3 to TRBJ1-6; D possibly corresponds to TRBD1 (6 bases). Trimming shortened V by 0 bases and J by 9 bases, and 15 bases separated the two germline ends. The CDR3 is made up of 16 amino acids. The germline V gene encodes CDR1 SGHTA and CDR2 FQGTGA.

In its sample, this clonotype was seen a few times. The chain combines TRBV6-2 or TRBV6-3 with TRBJ1-2; weak D call: TRBD1 (6 bases). Trimming took off 6 bases at V and 7 bases at J, with 21 bases between the two ends. This CDR3 has 15 amino acids. Per germline, CDR1 MNHEY and CDR2 SVGEGT. The CDR3 nucleotides are TGTGCCAGCAGCCAACAGGTGGGGGCGATCGGTGGCTACACCTTC. Protein sequence: CASSQQVGAIGGYTF.

This clonotype was observed at least ten times. The gene calls are TRBV5-8 and TRBJ2-3, with 10 nucleotides matching TRBD1. The CDR3 covers 14 residues. The junction had 3 bases not matched to a gene; V was cut back by 4 bases and J by 4 bases. Germline V gene sequence: CDR1 SGHTS, CDR2 YDEGEE. The CDR3 protein is CASSPGQGADTQYF. For the CDR3, the DNA is TGTGCCAGCAGCCCAGGACAGGGGGCAGATACGCAGTATTTT.

Comment on this clonotype: One junction end disagrees with the germline gene, perhaps due to a read error. The rearrangement joins TRBV19 to TRBJ1-3, with TRBD1 matching 7 bases. Germline values: CDR1 LNHDA, CDR2 SQIVND (reference sequence). The CDR3 has 17 amino acids. The CDR3 loop is CASSIRRQGNSGNTISF. CDR3 sequence (DNA): TGTGCCAGTAGTATCCGACGACAGGGAAATTCTGGAAACACCATATCCTTT.

This sequence joins TRBV29-1 and TRBJ1-1; 8 bases match TRBD1. Germline CDR1 reads SQVTM; CDR2 reads ANQGSEA. This CDR3 comprises 13 residues. The V gene end was trimmed by 4 bases and the J gene end by 5 bases; junction bases not matched to a gene: 6. The CDR3 region has the DNA TGCAGCGTTGTACAGGGGGGGGGGACTGAAGCTTTCTTT. Translation gives CSVVQGGGTEAFF.

Of note for this clonotype: A read error may be the cause here, since a much bigger clone is one base away. The conserved phenylalanine or tryptophan is not found at the CDR3 terminus, so this likely reflects a read error. The chain couples TRBV5-1 to TRBJ2-5; 7 bases line up with TRBD2. Germline V gene sequence: CDR1 SGHRS, CDR2 YFSETQ. The CDR3 contains 15 residues. V lost 0 bases and J lost 1; bases outside the gene matches: 3. The CDR3 bases are TGCGCCAGCAGCTTGGGGACTAGTCGCCAAGAGACCCAGTACCTC. Translated: CASSLGTSRQETQYL.

This clonotype was found many times. The rearrangement uses TRBV6-1 and TRBJ2-1; 10 bases line up with TRBD1. This CDR3 has 15 amino acids. Germline lookup yields CDR1 MNHNS and CDR2 SASEGT. V lost 4 bases and J lost 8; bases outside the gene matches: 8. CDR3 in DNA: TGTGCCAGCAGTGTTTGGGACAGGGGTTTGTATGAGCAGTTCTTC. Protein product: CASSVWDRGLYEQFF.

In this sample, this clonotype turned up many times. The V call is TRBV27, the J call TRBJ2-7; 8 bases are a match to TRBD1. The V gene's germline CDR1 is MNHEY and CDR2 SMNVEV (reference sequence). CDR3 size: 14 residues. With V trimmed by 10 bases and J by 8 bases, 16 bases remained unmatched. CDR3 nucleotides: TGTGCCACTCAAGGCCAGGGGGCTCGGATTAAGCAGTACTTC. This encodes CATQGQGARIKQYF.

This clonotype came up many times. The chain employs TRBV7-9 and TRBJ2-4; no definite D call. Between the trimmed V and J ends, which lost 3 bases and 7 bases, there was a span of 13 bases. The CDR3 has 14 residues. The V gene's germline CDR1 is SEHNR and CDR2 FQNEAQ (reference sequence). Written as DNA, the CDR3 is TGTGCCAGCAGCTTTAACACAGAAATCAACATTCAGTACTTC. This codes for CASSFNTEINIQYF.

At least ten counts were recorded for this clonotype. V is TRBV24-1 and J is TRBJ2-5, with 7 bases that match TRBD1. This CDR3 is built from 14 residues. The J segment lost 5 bases and the V segment lost 4 bases, leaving 6 bases of the junction unmatched. Germline CDR1 KGHDR, CDR2 SFDVKD. The CDR3 loop is CATSDFTGDETQYF. Here the CDR3 DNA reads TGTGCCACCAGTGACTTTACAGGGGACGAGACCCAGTACTTC.

The chain uses TRBV29-1 and TRBJ2-1, with D possibly matching TRBD2 (5 bases). The CDR3 loop spans 11 amino acids. Germline CDR1 SQVTM, CDR2 ANQGSEA. V was pared by 8 bases and J by 7 bases, with 12 bases between. The CDR3 is CSIASGNEQFF. CDR3 nucleotide sequence: TGCAGCATCGCTTCGGGGAATGAGCAGTTCTTC.

This clonotype was recorded many times. The chain uses TRBV6-5 and TRBJ2-3; possible D gene TRBD2, 6 bases. The CDR3 has 15 residues. In germline, CDR1 is MNHEY, CDR2 SVGAGI. Trimming stripped 2 bases from V and 1 base from J, with 10 bases between. The CDR3 here is CASSYRWGGTDTQYF. As DNA, the CDR3 is TGTGCCAGCAGTTACAGGTGGGGGGGCACAGATACGCAGTATTTT.

Only one count was recorded for this clonotype. Its ends do not fully match the called genes, so a read error is possible. This chain joins TRBV3-1 and TRBJ1-6; tentatively, D is TRBD1 (5 bases). CDR1 is LGHDT and CDR2 is YNNKEL in the germline V gene (reference sequence). The length of the CDR3 is 15 residues. In nucleotides, the CDR3 is TGCGCCAGCAGCCGAGACAGCTCCTATAATTCACCCCTCCACTTT. This translates into CASSRDSSYNSPLHF.

At least ten counts were recorded for this clonotype. This chain connects TRBV29-1 to TRBJ2-3; possible D gene TRBD1, 6 bases. V was clipped by 6 bases and J by 5 bases, with 12 bases between them. This CDR3 is 12 amino acids long. CDR1 is SQVTM, CDR2 ANQGSEA, per germline. The CDR3 DNA follows: TGCAGCGTCCTACCGGGACAAGATACGCAGTATTTT. It is translated as CSVLPGQDTQYF.

This sequence joins TRBV6-1 and TRBJ2-5; a possible D gene is TRBD2 (5 bases). V was shortened by 1 base and J by 11 bases, with 29 bases between the two germline ends. The CDR3 extends over 18 amino acids. CDR1 is MNHNS, CDR2 SASEGT, per germline. Here the CDR3 reads CASSEVLGSASSYNEQYF. CDR3 DNA sequence: TGTGCCAGCAGTGAAGTCCTTGGTAGCGCGAGCTCCTACAATGAGCAGTACTTC.

The chain recombines TRBV3-1 with TRBJ1-6, with D unresolved. This CDR3 contains 13 residues. Between the trimmed V and J ends, which lost 0 bases and 9 bases, there was a span of 6 bases. Germline V gene sequence: CDR1 LGHDT, CDR2 YNNKEL (reference sequence). The CDR3 is CASSQDDGSPLHF. CDR3 sequence (DNA): TGTGCCAGCAGCCAAGATGACGGTTCACCCCTCCACTTT.

This clonotype was found once. The chain has TRBV13 and TRBJ2-7, with D possibly called TRBD1 or TRBD2 (6 bases each). Trimming shortened V by 5 bases and J by 2 bases, and 16 bases separated the two germline ends. Per germline, CDR1 PRHDT and CDR2 FYEKMQ (reference sequence). The CDR3 extends over 15 amino acids. The CDR3 loop reads CASSLSGGGPYEQYV. For the CDR3, the DNA is TGTGCCAGCAGCCTGTCAGGTGGGGGGCCCTACGAGCAGTACGTC.

This clonotype was seen at least ten times. The chain combines TRBV7-9 with TRBJ1-1, with TRBD1 matching 7 bases. The germline V gene encodes CDR1 SEHNR and CDR2 FQNEAQ (reference sequence). The CDR3 has 15 residues. Losses at the gene ends were 5 bases for V and 4 bases for J; bases not matched to a gene: 10. CDR3 in DNA: TGTGCCAGCAGCCAATCCGGGACAGTAGGCACTGAAGCTTTCTTT. This gives the protein CASSQSGTVGTEAFF.

This clonotype has a handful of counts. The chain employs TRBV28 and TRBJ1-2; possibly TRBD1 for D (5 bases). CDR1 MDHEN and CDR2 SYDVKM come from the germline V gene. The germline V and J ends were trimmed by 8 bases and 6 bases, with 25 bases remaining between them. This CDR3 spans 16 amino acids. This CDR3 is CASGTYLDTAGDGYTF. The CDR3 coding sequence is TGTGCCAGCGGAACCTATCTGGACACCGCGGGGGATGGCTACACCTTC.